These 27 T cell receptor beta chains were all obtained from the same sample, sequenced in a study of OX40 agonist ivuxolimab in advanced cancers. Profiling relied on immunoSEQ multiplex PCR, and the TCRdb table lists in-frame clones only, not all of them. The sample contains some 16,000 clones, 80% to 90% of which appear only once. This sample comprised CD4+ or CD8+ T cells sorted from blood, obtained in a trial of the OX40 agonist ivuxolimab. The receptor source for this set is an adult with an advanced solid tumor such as melanoma, head and neck, liver or kidney cancer.

Here the CDR3 reads CASSIEGPKETQYF. CDR3 in DNA: TGTGCCAGTAGTATAGAGGGGCCTAAGGAGACCCAGTACTTC. The chain has TRBV19 and TRBJ2-5; TRBD1 is a possible D gene (5 bases). The V gene lost 0 bases and the J gene lost 5 bases, with 10 bases spanning the gap. Germline V gene data show CDR1 as LNHDA and CDR2 as SQIVND (reference sequence). CDR3 length equals 14 residues.

This clone was found once. The gene calls are TRBV30 and TRBJ2-1, with a weak D call TRBD2 (6 bases). The CDR3 loop spans 14 amino acids. Germline CDR1 GTSNPN, CDR2 SVGIG (reference sequence). Trimming shortened V by 1 base and J by 8 bases, and 15 bases separated the two germline ends. The CDR3 bases are TGTGCCTGGAGTGAGTCGGGAGTTCTGTATGAGCAGTTCTTC. It encodes CAWSESGVLYEQFF.

V gene TRBV7-3 combines with J gene TRBJ2-7, with 9 positions matching TRBD1. The germline V gene encodes CDR1 SGHTA and CDR2 FQGTGA. The CDR3 is 16 residues long. After removal of 5 bases from V and 5 bases from J, the junction contained 13 bases not matched to a gene. The CDR3: CASSSLGQGFGDEQYF. The CDR3 DNA reads TGTGCCAGCAGCAGCTTAGGACAGGGGTTCGGGGACGAGCAGTACTTC.

This clone was found once. The CDR3 here is CASSLTGGDEQFF. Here the CDR3 DNA reads TGTGCCAGCAGCTTAACAGGGGGAGATGAGCAGTTCTTC. The chain links TRBV5-4 to TRBJ2-1; 8 bases agree with TRBD1. Germline CDR1 SGHNT, CDR2 YYREEE (reference sequence). Trimming at V came to 2 bases and at J to 8 bases, leaving 3 bases not matched to a gene. CDR3 size: 13 residues.

The rearrangement joins TRBV9 to TRBJ2-2; perhaps TRBD2 as D (5 bases). CDR1 SGDLS and CDR2 YYNGEE come from the germline V gene. V gave up 4 bases and J gave up 7 bases, with 17 bases separating them. CDR3 length: 15 residues. CDR3 in DNA: TGTGCCAGCAGCCCCCGGGGTAGCGAGGGCGGGGAGCTGTTTTTT. Translated: CASSPRGSEGGELFF.

The chain recombines TRBV14 with TRBJ2-7, with a tentative D call TRBD1 (5 bases). CDR3 length equals 16 residues. Trimming took off 4 bases at V and 0 bases at J, with 16 bases between the two ends. Germline V gene data show CDR1 as SGHDN and CDR2 as FVKESK. CDR3 in amino acids: CASSPDSSGDSYEQYF. CDR3 coding DNA: TGTGCCAGCAGCCCCGACAGTTCAGGAGACTCCTACGAGCAGTACTTC. Full variable domain (rest looked up from reference TRBV14 and TRBJ2-7): EAGVTQFPSHSVIEKGQTVTLRCDPISGHDNLYWYRRVMGKEIKFLLHFVKESKQDESGMPNNRFLAERTGGTYSTLKVQPAELEDSGVYFCASSPDSSGDSYEQYFGPGTRLTVT.

J is TRBJ2-7 and V is TRBV7-6, with TRBD1 matching over 10 bases. Trimming cost V 5 bases and J 5 bases; bases outside gene matches: 15. Germline V gene lookup returns CDR1 SGHVS and CDR2 FNYEAQ. CDR3 length equals 17 residues. The CDR3 nucleotides are TGTGCCAGCAGCCCTTTTACCCGGGACAGGGGTCTTCACGAGCAGTACTTC. Translating gives CASSPFTRDRGLHEQYF.

The J gene is TRBJ1-4, the V gene TRBV19; 9 bases agree with TRBD1. J lost 8 bases, V lost 4 bases, and 8 bases had no gene match. The CDR3 is 15 residues long. CDR1 is LNHDA and CDR2 is SQIVND in the germline V gene (reference sequence). Here the CDR3 DNA reads TGTGCCAGTAGTAAGATGGGACAGGGAGGCGAAAAACTGTTTTTT. This sequence encodes CASSKMGQGGEKLFF.

The chain employs TRBV27 and TRBJ2-7; D is uncertain. CDR3 length equals 14 residues. V lost 6 bases to trimming and J lost 2 bases, with 14 bases between them. CDR1 and CDR2 from the germline V gene are MNHEY and SMNVEV (reference sequence). This chain's CDR3 is CASSQGRSPYEQYF. CDR3 sequence (DNA): TGTGCCAGCAGCCAAGGGCGTTCCCCCTACGAGCAGTACTTC.

J is TRBJ2-3 and V is TRBV7-2; maybe TRBD1 (6 bases). Germline-derived CDR1 and CDR2 are SGHTA and FQGNSA. This CDR3 has 15 amino acids. V was trimmed by 0 bases and J by 4 bases, leaving 11 bases between them. CDR3 DNA: TGTGCCAGCAGCTTAGCAGGGGCAGGGGCAGATACGCAGTATTTT. It is translated as CASSLAGAGADTQYF.

V and J are TRBV7-4 and TRBJ2-3; TRBD1 or TRBD2 may be the D gene (5 bases each). The V end was cut by 5 bases, the J end by 1 base, with 19 bases between. Germline CDR1 reads SGHVT; CDR2 reads SQSDAQ. This CDR3 has 17 amino acids. The CDR3 region has the DNA TGTGCCAGCAGCAGCCGGGACGAGAAGGGAGGCACAGATACGCAGTATTTT. Protein: CASSSRDEKGGTDTQYF.

The chain joins TRBV27 to TRBJ1-4; maybe TRBD1 (5 bases). V lost 6 bases, J lost 6 bases, and 14 bases lay in between. This CDR3 is built from 14 residues. CDR1 is MNHEY, CDR2 SMNVEV, per germline (reference sequence). The CDR3 loop reads CASSLSGADEKLFF. The CDR3 nucleotides are TGTGCCAGCAGCCTCAGTGGGGCGGATGAAAAACTGTTTTTT. Combining the CDR3 with reference TRBV27 and TRBJ1-4 gives the whole variable domain EAQVTQNPRYLITVTGKKLTVTCSQNMNHEYMSWYRQDPGLGLRQIYYSMNVEVTDKGDVPEGYKVSRKEKRNFPLILESPSPNQTSLYFCASSLSGADEKLFFGSGTQLSVL.

The CDR3 loop is CAWTSRALSGNTIYF. The CDR3 DNA reads TGTGCCTGGACCTCCCGGGCGTTATCTGGAAACACCATATATTTT. The chain couples TRBV30 to TRBJ1-3, with unresolved D. The CDR3 has 15 amino acids. Deletions cut 4 bases from V and 1 base from J, with 14 bases between. Germline CDR1 and CDR2: GTSNPN and SVGIG (reference sequence). Looking up the rest from reference TRBV30 and TRBJ1-3 gives the full variable domain: SQTIHQWPATLVQPVGSPLSLECTVEGTSNPNLYWYRQAAGRGLQLLFYSVGIGQISSEVPQNLSASRPQDRQFILSSKKLLLSDSGFYLCAWTSRALSGNTIYFGEGSWLTVV.

The chain couples TRBV5-1 to TRBJ2-7, with unresolved D. V lost 2 bases and J lost 5, with 5 bases in between. Germline V CDR1 and CDR2: SGHRS, YFSETQ. The CDR3 totals 11 residues. CDR3 in amino acids: CASSFNHEQYF. The CDR3 region has the DNA TGCGCCAGCAGCTTTAACCACGAGCAGTACTTC.

The V call is TRBV10-3, the J call TRBJ2-5, with D maybe TRBD2 (6 bases). The closer fit of TRBJ2-7 to the DNA end suggests the J call may be wrong. The germline V gene encodes CDR1 ENHRY and CDR2 SYGVKD. CDR3 length: 15 amino acids. CDR3 residues: CAISESISGPYEQYF. DNA of the CDR3: TGTGCCATCAGTGAGTCAATTAGCGGACCGTACGAGCAGTACTTC.

The rearrangement uses TRBV7-9 and TRBJ2-6; 8 nucleotides align to TRBD2. The CDR3 consists of 18 residues. Germline V gives CDR1 SEHNR, CDR2 FQNEAQ (reference sequence). The junction had 5 bases not matched to a gene; V was cut back by 0 bases and J by 1 base. The CDR3 region has the DNA TGTGCCAGCAGCTTAGCCCGGGGGGGCGGGTCTGGGGCCAACGTCCTGACTTTC. It codes for CASSLARGGGSGANVLTF.

This rearrangement joins TRBV19 to TRBJ2-7; 13 bases are a match to TRBD2. J gave up 2 bases and V 3 bases, and 1 base lay outside the gene matches. This CDR3 comprises 15 residues. CDR1 is LNHDA, CDR2 SQIVND, per germline (reference sequence). The CDR3 spells CASSIGTSGTYEQYF. The CDR3 nucleotides read TGTGCCAGTAGTATCGGGACTAGCGGGACCTACGAGCAGTACTTC.

This chain uses TRBV7-9 with TRBJ1-1, with 7 bases matching TRBD1. Germline loops: CDR1 SEHNR, CDR2 FQNEAQ (reference sequence). The J segment lost 4 bases and the V segment lost 1 base, leaving 6 bases of the junction unmatched. This CDR3 contains 15 residues. CDR3 sequence (DNA): TGTGCCAGCAGCTTAGGAGGGGGCGGAATCACTGAAGCTTTCTTT. It is translated as CASSLGGGGITEAFF.

V gene TRBV4-2 combines with J gene TRBJ1-6; weak D call: TRBD1 (6 bases). Trimming stripped 1 base from V and 9 bases from J, with 13 bases between. Germline lookup yields CDR1 LGHNA and CDR2 YNFKEQ. The CDR3 is 15 residues long. The CDR3 sequence: CASSQGGGRGSPLHF. The CDR3 DNA follows: TGTGCCAGCAGCCAAGGAGGGGGGAGAGGTTCACCCCTCCACTTT.

This rearrangement joins TRBV27 to TRBJ2-2; TRBD1 or TRBD2 may be the D gene (5 bases each). There are 12 residues in the CDR3. The V and J ends lost 4 bases and 5 bases respectively, with 5 bases between them. CDR1 is MNHEY and CDR2 is SMNVEV in the germline V gene (reference sequence). CDR3 sequence reads: CASSWGTGELFF. The CDR3 region has the DNA TGTGCCAGCAGTTGGGGGACCGGGGAGCTGTTTTTT.

V usage is TRBV29-1 and J usage is TRBJ1-1; the match to TRBD1 covers 9 bases. With 6 bases clipped from V and 7 bases from J, the junction kept 6 bases outside the gene matches. The CDR3 runs 12 residues. Germline CDR1 SQVTM, CDR2 ANQGSEA. In nucleotides, the CDR3 is TGCAGCGTGAAAACAGGGGGCATTGAAGCTTTCTTT. Translating it yields CSVKTGGIEAFF.

V gene TRBV19 combines with J gene TRBJ1-5; 8 bases map to TRBD1. There are 14 residues in the CDR3. Germline loops: CDR1 LNHDA, CDR2 SQIVND (reference sequence). The junction had 7 bases not matched to a gene; V was cut back by 6 bases and J by 6 bases. CDR3 nucleotides: TGTGCCAGTAGCGGGACAGGCGGGGGTCAGCCCCAGCATTTT. It codes for CASSGTGGGQPQHF.

This chain links TRBV27 with TRBJ2-2; D may be TRBD1 (6 bases). The V end lost 4 bases, the J end lost 0 bases, and 12 bases lay between the germline ends. Per germline, CDR1 MNHEY and CDR2 SMNVEV (reference sequence). CDR3 size: 16 residues. In DNA, the CDR3 is TGTGCCAGCAGTTACCGCCCAGGGGCGAACACCGGGGAGCTGTTTTTT. This translates into CASSYRPGANTGELFF.

The chain links TRBV7-2 to TRBJ1-4; D may be TRBD1 (5 bases). The CDR3 contains 14 residues. Trimming removed 8 bases at V and 8 bases at J, with 18 bases between. Germline V gives CDR1 SGHTA, CDR2 FQGNSA. CDR3 DNA: TGTGCCAGCGGCATGGGGATATGGGGGGAAAAACTGTTTTTT. Amino acid sequence: CASGMGIWGEKLFF.

The CDR3 here is CASSAQGETNEKLFF. In DNA, the CDR3 is TGCGCCAGCAGTGCGCAGGGGGAAACTAATGAAAAACTGTTTTTT. This chain uses TRBV10-2 with TRBJ1-4; the match to TRBD1 covers 7 bases. The V segment lost 4 bases and the J segment 1 base; nucleotides outside the gene matches: 3. In germline, CDR1 is WSHSY, CDR2 SAAADI. This CDR3 contains 15 residues.

The CDR3 DNA reads TGTGCCAGCAGCTTAGGCGGTCTCCAAGAGACCCAGTACTTC. Translated: CASSLGGLQETQYF. V gene TRBV7-2 combines with J gene TRBJ2-5; D gene ambiguous. Germline V CDR1 and CDR2: SGHTA, FQGNSA. Trimming pared 1 base from V and 1 base from J, leaving 7 bases between. This CDR3 is 14 amino acids long.

This clone was picked up a small number of times. The J gene is TRBJ2-5, the V gene TRBV10-3; 7 bases agree with TRBD2. The CDR3 loop spans 16 amino acids. The V segment lost 9 bases and the J segment 4 bases; nucleotides outside the gene matches: 17. The germline gives CDR1 ENHRY, CDR2 SYGVKD. The CDR3 protein is CAISPNQAGDGETQYF. The CDR3 DNA is TGTGCCATTTCCCCCAACCAGGCGGGAGATGGAGAGACCCAGTACTTC.